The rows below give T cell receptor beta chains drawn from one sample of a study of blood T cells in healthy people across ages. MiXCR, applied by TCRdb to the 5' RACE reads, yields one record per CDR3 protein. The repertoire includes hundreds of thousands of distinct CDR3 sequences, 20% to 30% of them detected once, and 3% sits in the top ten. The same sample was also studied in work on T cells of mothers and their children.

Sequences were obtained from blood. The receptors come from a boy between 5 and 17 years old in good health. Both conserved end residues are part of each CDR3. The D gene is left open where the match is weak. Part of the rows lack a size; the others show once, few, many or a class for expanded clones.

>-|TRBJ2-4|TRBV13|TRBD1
TGTGCCAGCAGCCGCCCCCTTTTTACAGGGGAACTAGCCAAAAACATTCAGTACTTC
CASSRPLFTGELAKNIQYF
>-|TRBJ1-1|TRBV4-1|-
TGCGCCAGCAGCCAAACGGGACGAGGTGGGAGTGAAGCTTTCTTT
CASSQTGRGGSEAFF
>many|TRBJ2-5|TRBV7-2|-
TGTGCCAGCAGCTTAGACCGCCTTACGTCCCAGTACTTC
CASSLDRLTSQYF
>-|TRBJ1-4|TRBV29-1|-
TGCAGCGTTGAAGATGGAGGTCCCCACAATGAAAAACTGTTTTTT
CSVEDGGPHNEKLFF
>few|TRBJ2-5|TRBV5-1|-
TGCGCCAGCAGCTTGGCCCAGAAGGGGCGACAAGAGACCCAGTACTTC
CASSLAQKGRQETQYF
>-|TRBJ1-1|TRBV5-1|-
TGCGCCAGCAGCTTGTCCGCTAGGGAGACTGAAGCTTTCTTT
CASSLSARETEAFF
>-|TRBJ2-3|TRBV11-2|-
TGTGCCAGCAGCTCCGGGGTTGGCAGCCGGAGCACAGATACGCAGTATTTT
CASSSGVGSRSTDTQYF
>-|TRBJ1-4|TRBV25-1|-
TGTGCCAGCCGCGGCGGTAGGCGGGGTGAAAAACTGTTTTTT
CASRGGRRGEKLFF
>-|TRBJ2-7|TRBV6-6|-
TGTGCCAGCAACCGGGACGCCTCCTACGAGCAGTACTTC
CASNRDASYEQYF
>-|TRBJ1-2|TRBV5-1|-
TGCGCCAGCAGCCCCAAGCAAGGGGCGAATGGTGGCTACACCTTC
CASSPKQGANGGYTF
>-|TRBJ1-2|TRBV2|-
TGTGCCAGCGTAAGGGGCTCTAACTATGGCTACACCTTC
CASVRGSNYGYTF
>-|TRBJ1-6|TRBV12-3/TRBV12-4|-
TGTGCCAGCAGTTTAAATGGGGTATCACCCCTCCACTTT
CASSLNGVSPLHF
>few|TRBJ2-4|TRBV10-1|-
TGCGCCAGCAGTGAGTCTGGCCGAAAAAACATTCAGTACTTC
CASSESGRKNIQYF